One and the same sample provided the 28 T cell receptor beta chains below, sequenced in a study of T cell responses to AZD1222 COVID-19 vaccine. TCRdb's copy holds only in-frame clones and misses some; the assay was immunoSEQ multiplex PCR. The data show approximately 130,000 clones, 93% seen once. Sequencing was performed on peripheral blood, taken on day 0 of AZD1222 vaccination. The receptors stem from an adult in good health.

The V call is TRBV30, the J call TRBJ1-5, with D possibly TRBD1 on 5 matching bases. V shed 1 base and J shed 6 bases, with 16 bases lying between them. CDR1 and CDR2 from the germline V gene are GTSNPN and SVGIG (reference sequence). This CDR3 contains 15 residues. In nucleotides, the CDR3 is TGTGCCTGGAGTGGTGGCCAGCTTAGGGGTCAGCCCCAGCATTTT. This gives the protein CAWSGGQLRGQPQHF.

This chain uses TRBV13 with TRBJ1-2, with D possibly TRBD1 on 5 matching bases. This CDR3 has 20 residues. Germline V gene sequence: CDR1 PRHDT, CDR2 FYEKMQ (reference sequence). V lost 5 bases and J 3 bases, leaving 31 bases between the germline ends. The CDR3 loop reads CASSPPWRASGVVRYYGYTF. DNA for the CDR3: TGTGCCAGCAGCCCCCCGTGGCGGGCCTCGGGGGTGGTTCGGTACTATGGCTACACCTTC.

In this sample, this clone turned up a few times. The V gene is TRBV4-1, the J gene TRBJ1-2; D unclear. The CDR3 is 14 amino acids. CDR1 MGHRA and CDR2 YSYEKL come from the germline V gene. V was clipped by 0 bases and J by 5 bases, with 10 bases between them. Here the CDR3 reads CASSQDADGYGYTF. In DNA form, the CDR3 reads TGCGCCAGCAGCCAAGACGCAGACGGTTATGGCTACACCTTC.

This clone was counted between two and nine times. The rearrangement uses TRBV3-1 (or the pseudogene TRBV3-2) and TRBJ2-5; D unresolved. The V end was cut by 1 base, the J end by 5 bases, with 2 bases between. The CDR3 extends over 11 amino acids. Germline CDR1 and CDR2: LGHDT and YNNKEL (reference sequence). The CDR3 DNA sequence: TGTGCCAGCAGCCAAGCGGAGACCCAGTACTTC. Its translation: CASSQAETQYF.

The genes are TRBV6-5 and TRBJ1-1, with 7 bases lining up with TRBD1. This CDR3 has 13 amino acids. The V gene's germline CDR1 is MNHEY and CDR2 SVGAGI. V lost 6 bases to trimming and J lost 1 base; unmatched junction nucleotides: 2. In nucleotides, the CDR3 is TGTGCCAGCAGCGGACAGGCGAACACTGAAGCTTTCTTT. Translated, it gives CASSGQANTEAFF.

This chain connects TRBV4-3 to TRBJ2-1, with a weak D call TRBD2 (6 bases). This CDR3 is 16 amino acids long. CDR1 is LGHNA and CDR2 is YSLEER in the germline V gene. V was clipped by 0 bases and J by 0 bases, with 9 bases between them. In nucleotides, the CDR3 is TGCGCCAGCAGCCAAGATCTTAGCGGCTCCTACAATGAGCAGTTCTTC. It yields the protein CASSQDLSGSYNEQFF.

V gene TRBV6-5 combines with J gene TRBJ1-1; D is possibly TRBD1 (5 bases). Trimming left V 3 bases short and J 6 bases short, with 20 bases between. The germline V gene has CDR1 MNHEY and CDR2 SVGAGI. The CDR3 has 16 amino acids. The CDR3 spells CASSYHPQGIIAEAFF. The CDR3, as DNA: TGTGCCAGCAGTTATCACCCCCAGGGTATTATCGCTGAAGCTTTCTTT.

The gene calls are TRBV4-1 and TRBJ1-2, with 10 bases lining up with TRBD1. Germline V lookup: CDR1 MGHRA, CDR2 YSYEKL. This CDR3 comprises 17 residues. J gave up 3 bases and V 4 bases, and 11 bases lay outside the gene matches. The CDR3 protein is CASSPEGRDRGDYGYTF. The CDR3 DNA is TGCGCCAGCAGCCCTGAAGGCCGGGACAGGGGTGACTATGGCTACACCTTC.

The V and J genes are TRBV11-2 and TRBJ2-4; D remains unclear. CDR1 SGHAT and CDR2 FQNNGV come from the germline V gene. The CDR3 consists of 14 residues. V dropped 4 bases and J dropped 0 bases, with 7 bases sitting between them. The CDR3 DNA reads as TGTGCCAGCAGCTGGGTTCTAGCCAAAAACATTCAGTACTTC. As protein: CASSWVLAKNIQYF. Full variable domain (missing parts from reference TRBV11-2 and TRBJ2-4): EAGVAQSPRYKIIEKRQSVAFWCNPISGHATLYWYQQILGQGPKLLIQFQNNGVVDDSQLPKDRFSAERLKGVDSTLKIQPAKLEDSAVYLCASSWVLAKNIQYFGAGTRLSVL.

The chain uses TRBV15 and TRBJ1-2; D is unresolved. The CDR3 sequence is 17 residues long. The germline V gene has CDR1 LNHNV and CDR2 YYDKDF (reference sequence). The germline V and J ends were trimmed by 3 bases and 5 bases, with 22 bases remaining between them. In DNA, the CDR3 is TGTGCCACCAGCAGCGATCCGGACCCTTCCGACAAATATGGCTACACCTTC. It specifies CATSSDPDPSDKYGYTF.

The CDR3 bases are TGTGCCAGCAGTTTCAGGGGCCGGGCCGGGGAGCTGTTTTTT. Translation gives CASSFRGRAGELFF. This sequence joins TRBV27 and TRBJ2-2, with a tentative D call TRBD1 (6 bases). The CDR3 is 14 residues long. Trimming took off 3 bases at V and 6 bases at J, with 11 bases between the two ends. Germline assignment: CDR1 MNHEY and CDR2 SMNVEV (reference sequence).

The rearrangement uses TRBV5-6 and TRBJ1-3; D is possibly TRBD1 (5 bases). CDR1 is SGHDT, CDR2 YYEEEE, per germline. Trimming took 4 bases from V and 3 from J, leaving 14 bases between them. This CDR3 has 15 residues. The CDR3 sequence is CASSPAGRGGNTIYF. The CDR3 nucleotides are TGTGCCAGCAGCCCGGCAGGAAGGGGTGGAAACACCATATATTTT.

This chain links TRBV5-1 with TRBJ1-4, with 11 positions matching TRBD1. V shed 4 bases, J shed 8 bases, and the junction held 10 bases outside the gene matches. Germline CDR1 reads SGHRS; CDR2 reads YFSETQ. The CDR3 has 16 amino acids. CDR3 sequence: CASSNNGQGAGEKLFF. Written as DNA, the CDR3 is TGCGCCAGCAGCAACAACGGACAGGGGGCAGGGGAAAAACTGTTTTTT.

The sample holds one count of this clone. As DNA, the CDR3 is TGTGCCAGCAGCGTACAAAACAGGGGTTCCCCCGGGGAGCTGTTTTTT. As protein: CASSVQNRGSPGELFF. V is TRBV9 and J is TRBJ2-2, with 7 nucleotides matching TRBD1. Germline lookup yields CDR1 SGDLS and CDR2 YYNGEE. Losses at the gene ends were 1 base for V and 6 bases for J; bases not matched to a gene: 9. The CDR3 runs 16 residues. The variable domain in full, completed from reference TRBV9 and TRBJ2-2, reads DSGVTQTPKHLITATGQRVTLRCSPRSGDLSVYWYQQSLDQGLQFLIQYYNGEERAKGNILERFSAQQFPDLHSELNLSSLELGDSALYFCASSVQNRGSPGELFFGEGSRLTVL.

The chain is built from TRBV11-2 and TRBJ2-1, with 10 bases that match TRBD2. Germline V gene sequence: CDR1 SGHAT, CDR2 FQNNGV. Losses at the gene ends were 1 base for V and 0 bases for J; bases not matched to a gene: 6. The CDR3 loop spans 18 amino acids. CDR3 sequence reads: CASSLGLAGRSSYNEQFF. The CDR3 DNA reads TGTGCCAGCAGCTTAGGACTAGCGGGTAGGAGCTCCTACAATGAGCAGTTCTTC. The entire variable domain, with the rest obtained from reference TRBV11-2 and TRBJ2-1, is as follows: EAGVAQSPRYKIIEKRQSVAFWCNPISGHATLYWYQQILGQGPKLLIQFQNNGVVDDSQLPKDRFSAERLKGVDSTLKIQPAKLEDSAVYLCASSLGLAGRSSYNEQFFGPGTRLTVL.

The rearrangement links TRBV6-4 to TRBJ2-3; possibly TRBD2 for D (6 bases). V lost 0 bases, J lost 6 bases, and 10 bases lay in between. The CDR3 has 14 amino acids. Germline CDR1 MRHNA, CDR2 SNTAGT. The CDR3 loop reads CASSDSTRRDTQYF. In DNA, the CDR3 is TGTGCCAGCAGTGACTCGACTAGGCGGGATACGCAGTATTTT.

The rearrangement links TRBV15 to TRBJ2-1; TRBD2 is a possible D gene (5 bases). Per the germline V gene, CDR1 is LNHNV and CDR2 is YYDKDF (reference sequence). Between the trimmed V and J ends, which lost 1 base and 3 bases, there was a span of 10 bases. The CDR3 totals 15 residues. Written as DNA, the CDR3 is TGTGCCACCAGCAGAGGGCTAGCAGACTACAATGAGCAGTTCTTC. Translating gives CATSRGLADYNEQFF. The variable domain in full, completed from reference TRBV15 and TRBJ2-1, reads DAMVIQNPRYQVTQFGKPVTLSCSQTLNHNVMYWYQQKSSQAPKLLFHYYDKDFNNEADTPDNFQSRRPNTSFCFLDIRSPGLGDTAMYLCATSRGLADYNEQFFGPGTRLTVL.

V and J are TRBV28 and TRBJ1-3; D ambiguous. CDR1 is MDHEN, CDR2 SYDVKM, per germline. V was clipped by 2 bases and J by 12 bases, with 11 bases between them. This CDR3 has 12 residues. Here the CDR3 DNA reads TGTGCCAGCAGTTTAGGACCCGCGGGCATATATTTT. Protein: CASSLGPAGIYF. The full variable domain, rest sourced from reference TRBV28 and TRBJ1-3, is DVKVTQSSRYLVKRTGEKVFLECVQDMDHENMFWYRQDPGLGLRLIYFSYDVKMKEKGDIPEGYSVSREKKERFSLILESASTNQTSMYLCASSLGPAGIYFGEGSWLTVV.

This chain connects TRBV2 to TRBJ2-7; 7 bases map to TRBD1. Trimming at V came to 6 bases and at J to 4 bases, leaving 12 bases not matched to a gene. This CDR3 is 15 amino acids long. Per germline, CDR1 SNHLY and CDR2 FYNNEI. The chain's CDR3 is CASSLKGAGLYEQYF. CDR3 sequence (DNA): TGTGCCAGCAGCCTCAAGGGGGCAGGCCTATACGAGCAGTACTTC.

This clone was observed a few times. The genes are TRBV19 and TRBJ1-1, with TRBD1 matching over 10 bases. V shed 8 bases, J shed 6 bases, and the junction held 9 bases outside the gene matches. CDR1 is LNHDA, CDR2 SQIVND, per germline (reference sequence). This CDR3 comprises 14 residues. CDR3 bases: TGTGCCAGTGGGAGAGACAGGGGGCCCTCTGAAGCTTTCTTT. Translated: CASGRDRGPSEAFF.

The V gene is TRBV7-2, the J gene TRBJ2-1; no reliable D call. The V gene's germline CDR1 is SGHTA and CDR2 FQGNSA. Trimming stripped 2 bases from V and 3 bases from J, with 8 bases between. The CDR3 totals 14 residues. The CDR3 reads CASSLMGNYNEQFF. CDR3 nucleotide sequence: TGTGCCAGCAGCTTAATGGGTAACTACAATGAGCAGTTCTTC.

V gene TRBV10-3 combines with J gene TRBJ1-1; unclear D gene. Germline V gene lookup returns CDR1 ENHRY and CDR2 SYGVKD. This CDR3 spans 13 amino acids. Trimming removed 0 bases at V and 4 bases at J, with 6 bases between. Here the CDR3 DNA reads TGTGCCATCAGTGAGTCGGCAAGCACTGAAGCTTTCTTT. It is translated as CAISESASTEAFF.

V and J are TRBV6-1 and TRBJ1-4, with D tentatively TRBD1 (5 bases). The CDR3 contains 13 residues. CDR1 and CDR2 (germline): MNHNS, SASEGT. Trimming removed 3 bases from V and 6 bases from J, with 8 bases in between. The CDR3 protein is CASSDRAHEKLFF. The CDR3 DNA reads TGTGCCAGCAGTGACAGGGCCCATGAAAAACTGTTTTTT.

The chain combines TRBV5-5 with TRBJ1-4, with 9 bases identical to TRBD1. Germline V CDR1 and CDR2: SGHKS, YYEKEE (reference sequence). This CDR3 contains 15 residues. V was clipped by 2 bases and J by 6 bases; unmatched bases: 5. CDR3: CASSLQGAVDEKLFF. In DNA form, the CDR3 reads TGTGCCAGCAGCTTACAGGGGGCGGTCGATGAAAAACTGTTTTTT.

The rearrangement uses TRBV11-2 and TRBJ1-6; 7 bases map to TRBD1. V lost 3 bases to trimming and J lost 5 bases; unmatched junction nucleotides: 1. Germline CDR1 and CDR2: SGHAT and FQNNGV. This CDR3 comprises 14 residues. The CDR3 nucleotides read TGTGCCAGCAGCTTGGACAGGAATAATTCACCCCTCCACTTT. Translating it yields CASSLDRNNSPLHF.

The J gene is TRBJ1-1, the V gene TRBV7-9, with TRBD1 matching 9 bases. CDR1 and CDR2 from the germline V gene are SEHNR and FQNEAQ (reference sequence). V lost 4 bases, J lost 4 bases, and 4 bases stayed unmatched. This CDR3 spans 14 amino acids. In nucleotides, the CDR3 is TGTGCCAGCAGCTGGGGACAGGGAAGCACTGAAGCTTTCTTT. It translates to CASSWGQGSTEAFF. Based on the CDR3 plus reference TRBV7-9 and TRBJ1-1, the full variable domain is DTGVSQNPRHKITKRGQNVTFRCDPISEHNRLYWYRQTLGQGPEFLTYFQNEAQLEKSRLLSDRFSAERPKGSFSTLEIQRTEQGDSAMYLCASSWGQGSTEAFFGQGTRLTVV.

This chain connects TRBV10-1 to TRBJ2-3, with 12 positions matching TRBD2. CDR3 length: 13 residues. V shed 3 bases, J shed 15 bases, and the junction held 7 bases outside the gene matches. CDR1 and CDR2 from the germline V gene are WNHNN and SYGVQD (reference sequence). The CDR3 DNA reads as TGCGCCAGCAGTGAATCCCCTAGCGGGAGGGTCTATTTT. It codes for CASSESPSGRVYF.

Comments on this clone: This specimen includes other DNA sequences encoding the same CDR3. In DNA form, the CDR3 reads TGTGCCAGCAGCTTCGGACAGGGGTACAATGAGCAGTTCTTC. As protein: CASSFGQGYNEQFF. The chain combines TRBV7-2 with TRBJ2-1, with 9 bases aligning to TRBD1. This CDR3 is built from 14 residues. V lost 3 bases and J lost 4; bases outside the gene matches: 1. CDR1 is SGHTA, CDR2 FQGNSA, per germline.